The 31 T cell receptor beta chains presented below share a single source sample, sequenced in a study of blood T cell repertoires in COVID-19 (dated by TCRdb to the early 2020s). The library relied on the immunoSEQ multiplex PCR assay. Imported from immuneACCESS, the table was reduced by TCRdb to in-frame sequences with V and J called. These copies leave out some clones; in studies compared against another copy, an unresolved V gene accounts for under half, and the cause of the remainder is not known. This sample is represented by about 94,000 clones; 80% of them were singletons. The ten largest clones add up to under 25% of the sample. Sequencing was performed on peripheral blood. These receptors all stem from a woman at least 80 years old with acute or convalescent COVID-19.

The rearrangement uses TRBV6-7 and TRBJ1-4; 8 bases line up with TRBD1. TRBV6-7 is labeled an ORF, and its function is uncertain. The junction had 12 bases not matched to a gene; V was cut back by 6 bases and J by 0 bases. The CDR3 sequence is 18 residues long. CDR3 bases: TGTGCCAGCAGCCGGGACAGGAGTTCATTCGCAACTAATGAAAAACTGTTTTTT. Protein sequence: CASSRDRSSFATNEKLFF.

This clone has more than one count but fewer than ten. The chain carries TRBV5-8 and TRBJ2-5, with 8 bases identical to TRBD1. Trimming at V came to 3 bases and at J to 4 bases, leaving 2 bases not matched to a gene. From germline, CDR1 is SGHTS and CDR2 YDEGEE. The CDR3 totals 13 residues. The CDR3 is CASSWDRTETQYF. CDR3 nucleotide sequence: TGTGCCAGCAGCTGGGACAGGACAGAGACCCAGTACTTC.

In this sample, this clone turned up a few times. V usage is TRBV13 and J usage is TRBJ1-1, with 7 bases aligning to TRBD1. Germline V gene data show CDR1 as PRHDT and CDR2 as FYEKMQ (reference sequence). The CDR3 runs 16 residues. Unmatched junction bases numbered 5, after V lost 0 bases and J lost 1 base. The CDR3 bases are TGTGCCAGCAGCTTAGGCGCGGGACAGACGAACACTGAAGCTTTCTTT. This codes for CASSLGAGQTNTEAFF.

The chain recombines TRBV12-3 or TRBV12-4 with TRBJ1-2; D possibly corresponds to TRBD1 (5 bases). V was clipped by 11 bases and J by 3 bases, with 16 bases between them. This CDR3 region has 13 residues. In DNA form, the CDR3 reads TGTGCCTGCGGGGGGGGATGGTACTATGGCTACACCTTC. It yields the protein CACGGGWYYGYTF.

The chain uses TRBV27 and TRBJ2-1; 9 nucleotides line up with TRBD1. The trim removed 0 bases at V and 3 bases at J, leaving 12 bases unmatched. This CDR3 region has 19 residues. Germline V lookup: CDR1 MNHEY, CDR2 SMNVEV (reference sequence). CDR3 DNA sequence: TGTGCCAGCAGTTTATCGGGGACAGGGAGAGGCTACGGCTACAATGAGCAGTTCTTC. Its translation: CASSLSGTGRGYGYNEQFF.

The V call is TRBV2, the J call TRBJ1-5, with a weak D call TRBD1 (5 bases). Per germline, CDR1 SNHLY and CDR2 FYNNEI. This CDR3 is 15 amino acids long. Trimming removed 1 base from V and 5 bases from J, with 12 bases in between. CDR3 loop: CASSEDNGGDQPQHF. For the CDR3, the DNA is TGTGCCAGCAGTGAAGACAATGGAGGGGATCAGCCCCAGCATTTT.

This chain uses TRBV6-5 with TRBJ1-2; D possibly corresponds to TRBD1 (6 bases). Trimming took 6 bases from V and 7 from J, leaving 15 bases between them. The CDR3 totals 13 residues. The germline gives CDR1 MNHEY, CDR2 SVGAGI. The CDR3 coding sequence is TGTGCCAGCAGACCCACAGGGAGCGTTGGCTACACCTTC. Translated: CASRPTGSVGYTF.

The CDR3 spells CAWNKLAGGAQYF. The CDR3 DNA reads TGTGCCTGGAACAAGCTAGCCGGCGGGGCGCAGTATTTT. The V and J genes are TRBV30 and TRBJ2-3; a possible D gene is TRBD2 (6 bases). Between the trimmed V and J ends, which lost 4 bases and 10 bases, there was a span of 18 bases. The CDR3 has 13 residues. Germline CDR1 reads GTSNPN; CDR2 reads SVGIG (reference sequence).

CDR3 nucleotides: TGCGCCAGCAGCCCCCCCGACAGGGCGGTTACTGAAGCTTTCTTT. It is translated as CASSPPDRAVTEAFF. The J gene is TRBJ1-1, the V gene TRBV4-1, with TRBD1 matching over 7 bases. Germline trimming cut 4 bases from V and 5 bases from J; bases unmatched to any gene: 10. CDR1 and CDR2 from the germline V gene are MGHRA and YSYEKL. This CDR3 region has 15 residues.

The rearrangement links TRBV5-1 to TRBJ2-7, with D perhaps matching TRBD2 (5 bases). The CDR3 has 14 residues. Trimming shortened V by 1 base and J by 7 bases, and 15 bases separated the two germline ends. Germline assignment: CDR1 SGHRS and CDR2 YFSETQ. Here the CDR3 DNA reads TGCGCCAGCAGCTTGTCGGCGGGCCTAAGGGAGCAGTACTTC. The encoded protein is CASSLSAGLREQYF.

This rearrangement joins TRBV3-1 (or the pseudogene TRBV3-2) to TRBJ1-1; possible D gene TRBD1, 5 bases. Per the germline V gene, CDR1 is LGHDT and CDR2 is YNNKEL (reference sequence). The CDR3 is 13 amino acids. The ends were cut back, 0 bases at V and 9 bases at J, with 11 bases in the middle. CDR3 sequence (DNA): TGTGCCAGCAGCCAAGATCAGTACAGGAAAGCTTTCTTT. Translation: CASSQDQYRKAFF.

V gene TRBV19 combines with J gene TRBJ1-4; D is undetermined. This CDR3 has 15 residues. Germline CDR1 reads LNHDA; CDR2 reads SQIVND (reference sequence). V was clipped by 4 bases and J by 1 base, with 10 bases between them. The CDR3 region is CASSRPRGTNEKLFF. For the CDR3, the DNA is TGTGCCAGTAGTAGACCCCGAGGAACTAATGAAAAACTGTTTTTT.

This sequence joins TRBV6-1 and TRBJ1-2, with 7 bases fitting TRBD1. The length of the CDR3 is 16 residues. CDR1 is MNHNS and CDR2 is SASEGT in the germline V gene. The junction had 9 bases not matched to a gene; V was cut back by 4 bases and J by 1 base. In DNA, the CDR3 is TGTGCCAGCAGTGGACTACGACAGGGTCTTAACTATGGCTACACCTTC. Translation gives CASSGLRQGLNYGYTF.

The chain uses TRBV2 and TRBJ1-2; D is possibly TRBD1 (5 bases). The V and J ends lost 6 bases and 4 bases respectively, with 12 bases between them. Germline loops: CDR1 SNHLY, CDR2 FYNNEI. The CDR3 contains 13 residues. The CDR3 sequence: CASRTDRLYGYTF. The CDR3 DNA is TGTGCCAGCAGGACTGACAGACTCTATGGCTACACCTTC.

The rearrangement uses TRBV10-3 and TRBJ1-2; 7 bases match TRBD1. The V gene end was trimmed by 7 bases and the J gene end by 7 bases; junction bases not matched to a gene: 18. CDR3 length equals 16 residues. CDR1 and CDR2 from the germline V gene are ENHRY and SYGVKD. The CDR3 bases are TGTGCCATCAACGCCATTGAACAGGGGCCGGAGGGTGGCTACACCTTC. This sequence encodes CAINAIEQGPEGGYTF.

This sequence joins TRBV5-4 and TRBJ1-2, with 10 bases aligning to TRBD1. Germline V gene lookup returns CDR1 SGHNT and CDR2 YYREEE (reference sequence). The CDR3 consists of 15 residues. Trimming took 0 bases from V and 4 from J; bases not matched to a gene: 3. The CDR3 is CASSLGTGGVYGYTF. The CDR3 coding sequence is TGTGCCAGCAGCTTGGGGACAGGGGGAGTCTATGGCTACACCTTC.

This clone occurred once. The V gene is TRBV5-5, the J gene TRBJ2-5, with TRBD2 identical over 7 bases. V was clipped by 0 bases and J by 2 bases; unmatched bases: 7. The CDR3 has 16 amino acids. Germline lookup yields CDR1 SGHKS and CDR2 YYEKEE (reference sequence). CDR3 in amino acids: CASSLGAGEVQETQYF. The CDR3 DNA reads as TGTGCCAGCAGCTTGGGGGCGGGAGAGGTTCAAGAGACCCAGTACTTC.

This clone was detected a few times. The rearrangement uses TRBV7-2 and TRBJ2-7; the D gene is possibly TRBD1 (5 bases). Germline-derived CDR1 and CDR2 are SGHTA and FQGNSA. V was pared by 5 bases and J by 3 bases, with 17 bases between. The CDR3 extends over 15 amino acids. CDR3 in amino acids: CASSKTVGQGYEQYF. CDR3 nucleotide sequence: TGTGCCAGCAGCAAGACAGTCGGCCAGGGCTACGAGCAGTACTTC. The variable domain in full, with the rest retrieved from reference TRBV7-2 and TRBJ2-7, is GAGVSQSPSNKVTEKGKDVELRCDPISGHTALYWYRQSLGQGLEFLIYFQGNSAPDKSGLPSDRFSAERTGGSVSTLTIQRTQQEDSAVYLCASSKTVGQGYEQYFGPGTRLTVT.

Remarks on this clone: Additional DNA sequences in this sample encode the identical CDR3. The CDR3 nucleotides read TGTGCCAGCAGCTTAGTAGGGGGGAACACTGAAGCTTTCTTT. This encodes CASSLVGGNTEAFF. The J gene is TRBJ1-1, the V gene TRBV7-2, with a tentative D call TRBD1 (6 bases). CDR3 length equals 14 residues. The V end lost 1 base, the J end lost 1 base, and 7 bases lay between the germline ends. Germline V CDR1 and CDR2: SGHTA, FQGNSA.

This clone was recorded once. The chain recombines TRBV25-1 with TRBJ2-3; 7 nucleotides align to TRBD1. The V gene end was trimmed by 8 bases and the J gene end by 4 bases; junction bases not matched to a gene: 9. The CDR3 loop spans 14 amino acids. CDR1 is MGHDK and CDR2 is SYGVNS in the germline V gene. Here the CDR3 DNA reads TGTGCCAGCTCGACAGGGTTCTCTTCAGATACGCAGTATTTT. Translated: CASSTGFSSDTQYF.

The J gene is TRBJ1-5, the V gene TRBV19; 9 bases map to TRBD1. Per the germline V gene, CDR1 is LNHDA and CDR2 is SQIVND (reference sequence). Trimming took 6 bases from V and 0 from J; bases not matched to a gene: 3. This CDR3 contains 15 residues. CDR3 nucleotides: TGTGCCAGTAGGAGGACAGGGGCTAGCAATCAGCCCCAGCATTTT. This gives the protein CASRRTGASNQPQHF. The full variable domain, in which reference TRBV19 and TRBJ1-5 provide the parts outside the CDR3, is DGGITQSPKYLFRKEGQNVTLSCEQNLNHDAMYWYRQDPGQGLRLIYYSQIVNDFQKGDIAEGYSVSREKKESFPLTVTSAQKNPTAFYLCASRRTGASNQPQHFGDGTRLSIL.

This clone was counted a few times. This chain connects TRBV7-2 to TRBJ2-3, with TRBD2 matching over 10 bases. This CDR3 has 18 residues. V shed 5 bases, J shed 2 bases, and the junction held 13 bases outside the gene matches. Germline-derived CDR1 and CDR2 are SGHTA and FQGNSA. The CDR3 is CASSVTSSGGGNTDTQYF. CDR3 nucleotides: TGTGCCAGCAGCGTAACTTCTAGCGGGGGTGGTAACACAGATACGCAGTATTTT.

The chain has TRBV6-6 and TRBJ2-7; 7 positions agree with TRBD1. J gave up 5 bases and V 5 bases, and 6 bases lay outside the gene matches. The germline V gene has CDR1 MNHNY and CDR2 SVGAGI (reference sequence). The CDR3 sequence is 13 residues long. Here the CDR3 reads CASSPQGLHEQYF. CDR3 coding DNA: TGTGCCAGCAGTCCACAGGGGCTCCACGAGCAGTACTTC.

Only a few counts were recorded for this clone. J is TRBJ2-1 and V is TRBV5-4, with TRBD1 matching 8 bases. After removal of 6 bases from V and 0 bases from J, the junction contained 5 bases not matched to a gene. Germline-derived CDR1 and CDR2 are SGHNT and YYREEE (reference sequence). The CDR3 sequence is 15 residues long. The CDR3 spells CASIEGTGSYNEQFF. CDR3 sequence (DNA): TGTGCCAGCATCGAAGGGACAGGCTCCTACAATGAGCAGTTCTTC.

This chain connects TRBV24-1 to TRBJ2-5; 9 bases are a match to TRBD1. With 4 bases clipped from V and 4 bases from J, the junction kept 6 bases outside the gene matches. Germline V gene data show CDR1 as KGHDR and CDR2 as SFDVKD. This CDR3 is 15 amino acids long. CDR3 bases: TGTGCCACCAGTGAGAAGGGGACAGGGAGAGAGACCCAGTACTTC. Protein sequence: CATSEKGTGRETQYF.

The V call is TRBV2, the J call TRBJ1-6, with 10 positions matching TRBD1. Germline V gene lookup returns CDR1 SNHLY and CDR2 FYNNEI. The V segment lost 6 bases and the J segment 10 bases; nucleotides outside the gene matches: 6. This CDR3 contains 14 residues. DNA of the CDR3: TGTGCCAGCAGAGGACAGGGGGTAGGGTCACCCCTCCACTTT. This encodes CASRGQGVGSPLHF.

This chain connects TRBV19 to TRBJ1-6; no clear D gene. Deletions cut 2 bases from V and 6 bases from J, with 11 bases between. CDR1 and CDR2 (germline): LNHDA, SQIVND (reference sequence). The CDR3 is 15 residues long. The CDR3 here is CASSISRGSNSPLHF. CDR3 coding DNA: TGTGCCAGTAGTATATCCCGGGGTTCTAATTCACCCCTCCACTTT. Complete variable domain (other parts from reference TRBV19 and TRBJ1-6): DGGITQSPKYLFRKEGQNVTLSCEQNLNHDAMYWYRQDPGQGLRLIYYSQIVNDFQKGDIAEGYSVSREKKESFPLTVTSAQKNPTAFYLCASSISRGSNSPLHFGNGTRLTVT.

This clone was seen just once. The rearrangement uses TRBV28 and TRBJ1-2; 10 bases line up with TRBD1. The CDR3 extends over 15 amino acids. The trim removed 4 bases at V and 4 bases at J, leaving 6 bases unmatched. The germline V gene encodes CDR1 MDHEN and CDR2 SYDVKM. This CDR3 is CASSSGTGAFYGYTF. The CDR3 DNA follows: TGTGCCAGCAGTTCAGGGACAGGGGCCTTCTATGGCTACACCTTC.

There are a few counts of this clone. This chain uses TRBV2 with TRBJ2-1; 12 nucleotides agree with TRBD1. The CDR3 consists of 16 residues. Germline lookup yields CDR1 SNHLY and CDR2 FYNNEI. V dropped 6 bases and J dropped 10; count of bases not matched to a gene: 13. The CDR3: CASRPRDRGPFGEQFF. In DNA form, the CDR3 reads TGTGCCAGCAGACCGAGGGACAGGGGGCCTTTCGGGGAGCAGTTCTTC.

V gene TRBV19 combines with J gene TRBJ1-5; perhaps TRBD1 as D (5 bases). CDR1 is LNHDA and CDR2 is SQIVND in the germline V gene (reference sequence). Trimming removed 0 bases from V and 4 bases from J, with 10 bases in between. There are 15 residues in the CDR3. The CDR3 DNA reads as TGTGCCAGTAGTATAGACAGGGCTTTAAATCAGCCCCAGCATTTT. Translation gives CASSIDRALNQPQHF.

The rearrangement joins TRBV19 to TRBJ1-2, with a tentative D call TRBD1 (6 bases). The V end was cut by 7 bases, the J end by 8 bases, with 20 bases between. The CDR3 length is 14 residues. The V gene's germline CDR1 is LNHDA and CDR2 SQIVND (reference sequence). The CDR3: CASTNSGESWGYTF. CDR3 DNA: TGTGCCAGTACCAATTCAGGGGAGTCTTGGGGCTACACCTTC. Based on the CDR3 plus reference TRBV19 and TRBJ1-2, the full variable domain is DGGITQSPKYLFRKEGQNVTLSCEQNLNHDAMYWYRQDPGQGLRLIYYSQIVNDFQKGDIAEGYSVSREKKESFPLTVTSAQKNPTAFYLCASTNSGESWGYTFGSGTRLTVV.